Below are 20 T cell receptor beta chains sequenced from a single sample in a study of radiotherapy plus CTLA-4 blockade in lung cancer. Profiled with immunoSEQ multiplex PCR; TCRdb holds only in-frame clones, not every one. Among over 40,000 clones listed, approximately 78% were seen once. The starting material was peripheral blood, obtained from a patient treated with radiotherapy plus ipilimumab. The source is a human donor with non-small cell lung cancer who had stable disease on radiotherapy plus ipilimumab.

This clone appeared a few times. The genes are TRBV28 and TRBJ1-6, with 10 bases lining up with TRBD1. This CDR3 comprises 18 residues. J was trimmed by 4 bases and V by 5 bases; bases with no gene match: 11. Germline CDR1 and CDR2: MDHEN and SYDVKM. CDR3 residues: CASSQLSTGGEYNSPLHF. CDR3 sequence (DNA): TGTGCCAGCAGTCAGCTGTCGACAGGGGGCGAATATAATTCACCCCTCCACTTT.

The chain has TRBV28 and TRBJ2-7; D may be TRBD2 (6 bases). Between the trimmed V and J ends, which lost 3 bases and 0 bases, there was a span of 9 bases. Germline values: CDR1 MDHEN, CDR2 SYDVKM. CDR3 length equals 14 residues. CDR3 sequence: CASSLRGFSYEQYF. CDR3 nucleotide sequence: TGTGCCAGCAGTTTGCGGGGCTTCTCCTACGAGCAGTACTTC.

J is TRBJ2-5 and V is TRBV28, with a weak D call TRBD2 (5 bases). V was trimmed by 5 bases and J by 4 bases, leaving 11 bases between them. The length of the CDR3 is 13 residues. Germline values: CDR1 MDHEN, CDR2 SYDVKM. The CDR3 is CASSPSGGETQYF. CDR3 in DNA: TGTGCCAGCAGTCCAAGCGGCGGAGAGACCCAGTACTTC.

The chain joins TRBV27 to TRBJ2-2; TRBD2 matches at 11 bases. CDR3 size: 15 residues. With V trimmed by 6 bases and J by 9 bases, 9 bases remained unmatched. Per the germline V gene, CDR1 is MNHEY and CDR2 is SMNVEV (reference sequence). CDR3 DNA sequence: TGTGCCAGCAGGAAACTAGCGGGAGCGTTCCGGGAGCTGTTTTTT. Translated: CASRKLAGAFRELFF.

The CDR3 nucleotides are TGCGCCAGCAGTCAATCTGAGCCAGGGGAGACCCAACTAGTAACAGATACGCAGTATTTT. Its translation is CASSQSEPGETQLVTDTQYF. The J gene is TRBJ2-3, the V gene TRBV23-1, with a tentative D call TRBD1 (6 bases). TRBV23-1 is reported as an ORF; its role is uncertain. This CDR3 is built from 20 residues. The ends were cut back, 0 bases at V and 3 bases at J, with 25 bases in the middle.

This clone was detected only a few times. The chain recombines TRBV10-3 with TRBJ2-7; no clear D. This CDR3 is 13 amino acids long. Trimming cost V 3 bases and J 2 bases, with 8 bases left between them. Germline loops: CDR1 ENHRY, CDR2 SYGVKD. CDR3 coding DNA: TGTGCCATCAGTGAAGCGAGAGCCTACGAGCAGTACTTC. This sequence encodes CAISEARAYEQYF.

This chain uses TRBV28 with TRBJ1-1; TRBD1 aligns across 9 bases. The CDR3 sequence is 13 residues long. Germline CDR1 reads MDHEN; CDR2 reads SYDVKM. The trim removed 6 bases at V and 7 bases at J, leaving 6 bases unmatched. This CDR3 reads CASRKQGAYEAFF. Written as DNA, the CDR3 is TGTGCCAGCAGGAAACAGGGGGCGTATGAAGCTTTCTTT.

The table lists this clone with a count of one. CDR3 sequence: CASSVASSGNTIYF. As DNA, the CDR3 is TGTGCCAGCAGCGTAGCCAGCTCTGGAAACACCATATATTTT. The chain uses TRBV9 and TRBJ1-3; D gene unclear. CDR3 length equals 14 residues. V was shortened by 0 bases and J by 0 bases, with 4 bases between the two germline ends. Germline assignment: CDR1 SGDLS and CDR2 YYNGEE.

Judged by abundance, this clone is medium-sized. The rearrangement links TRBV7-8 to TRBJ2-7; no clear D gene. The CDR3 covers 14 residues. CDR1 and CDR2 from the germline V gene are SGHVS and FQNEAQ. The V and J ends lost 7 bases and 1 base respectively, with 14 bases between them. The CDR3 sequence is CASNLNDGSYEQYF. The CDR3 coding sequence is TGTGCCAGCAACCTCAACGACGGGTCCTACGAGCAGTACTTC. The full variable domain, with the rest looked up from reference TRBV7-8 and TRBJ2-7, is GAGVSQSPRYKVAKRGQDVALRCDPISGHVSLFWYQQALGQGPEFLTYFQNEAQLDKSGLPSDRFFAERPEGSVSTLKIQRTQQEDSAVYLCASNLNDGSYEQYFGPGTRLTVT.

The genes are TRBV11-3 and TRBJ2-2; 10 positions agree with TRBD2. V shed 4 bases, J shed 4 bases, and the junction held 15 bases outside the gene matches. CDR3 length: 19 residues. CDR1 is SGHNT and CDR2 is YENEEA in the germline V gene. CDR3 residues: CASSYKVSGTSDLTGELFF. As DNA, the CDR3 is TGTGCCAGCAGCTATAAGGTCTCCGGGACTAGCGACCTCACCGGGGAGCTGTTTTTT.

The chain carries TRBV4-1 and TRBJ1-2; unclear D gene. Germline V CDR1 and CDR2: MGHRA, YSYEKL. The CDR3 sequence is 15 residues long. Trimming left V 1 base short and J 3 bases short, with 12 bases between. The CDR3 loop reads CASSQAPGEYYGYTF. The CDR3 nucleotides are TGCGCCAGCAGCCAAGCCCCCGGGGAGTACTATGGCTACACCTTC.

CDR3 residues: CASSQDRRRQDTGELFF. The CDR3 DNA follows: TGCGCCAGCAGCCAAGATCGGCGACGTCAGGACACCGGGGAGCTGTTTTTT. This chain joins TRBV4-1 and TRBJ2-2; D unclear. CDR1 and CDR2 (germline): MGHRA, YSYEKL. The CDR3 covers 17 residues. Trimming took off 0 bases at V and 3 bases at J, with 14 bases between the two ends.

V and J are TRBV5-1 and TRBJ2-2, with 13 bases matching TRBD2. The J segment lost 3 bases and the V segment lost 3 bases, leaving 5 bases of the junction unmatched. From germline, CDR1 is SGHRS and CDR2 YFSETQ. The CDR3 sequence is 17 residues long. The CDR3 region is CASSWRLAGGYTGELFF. The DNA for the CDR3 is TGCGCCAGCAGCTGGAGACTAGCGGGAGGATACACCGGGGAGCTGTTTTTT.

The gene calls are TRBV9 and TRBJ1-2; 7 bases agree with TRBD1. CDR1 SGDLS and CDR2 YYNGEE come from the germline V gene. This CDR3 comprises 15 residues. Trimming took 0 bases from V and 5 from J; bases not matched to a gene: 7. The CDR3 protein is CASSVVAGGTYGYTF. CDR3 nucleotides: TGTGCCAGCAGCGTAGTGGCAGGGGGAACGTATGGCTACACCTTC.

V and J are TRBV7-2 and TRBJ2-7; D is unresolved. There are 14 residues in the CDR3. Trimming removed 2 bases at V and 0 bases at J, with 8 bases between. The germline gives CDR1 SGHTA, CDR2 FQGNSA. The CDR3 protein is CASSLSYSSYEQYF. In DNA, the CDR3 is TGTGCCAGCAGCTTATCGTACAGCTCCTACGAGCAGTACTTC.

J is TRBJ2-1 and V is TRBV7-8; 8 bases agree with TRBD2. The CDR3 is 18 residues long. The ends lost 1 base at V and 4 bases at J; junction bases unmatched: 12. Germline assignment: CDR1 SGHVS and CDR2 FQNEAQ. CDR3 in DNA: TGTGCCAGCAGCTTAGGAAGGTTGCGGGAGGAAAGGTACAATGAGCAGTTCTTC. It encodes CASSLGRLREERYNEQFF.

As DNA, the CDR3 is TGTGCCAGCTCACGGCAGGGTGAAAGTGGCTACACCTTC. This gives the protein CASSRQGESGYTF. The rearrangement uses TRBV18 and TRBJ1-2; D is possibly TRBD1 (5 bases). Germline assignment: CDR1 KGHSH and CDR2 LQKENI. CDR3 length: 13 amino acids. Deletions cut 4 bases from V and 7 bases from J, with 13 bases between. The whole variable domain, filled in from reference TRBV18 and TRBJ1-2, reads NAGVMQNPRHLVRRRGQEARLRCSPMKGHSHVYWYRQLPEEGLKFMVYLQKENIIDESGMPKERFSAEFPKEGPSILRIQQVVRGDSAAYFCASSRQGESGYTFGSGTRLTVV.

The V gene is TRBV7-9, the J gene TRBJ2-7; 10 nucleotides align to TRBD1. The V segment lost 5 bases and the J segment 2 bases; nucleotides outside the gene matches: 6. In germline, CDR1 is SEHNR, CDR2 FQNEAQ (reference sequence). The CDR3 loop spans 15 amino acids. The CDR3 DNA follows: TGTGCCAGCAGCGAGGGACAGGGGAAGACCTACGAGCAGTACTTC. This encodes CASSEGQGKTYEQYF.

This chain uses TRBV28 with TRBJ2-3; a weak D match, TRBD1 (6 bases). The germline V gene encodes CDR1 MDHEN and CDR2 SYDVKM. The CDR3 totals 16 residues. The germline V and J ends were trimmed by 5 bases and 2 bases, with 17 bases remaining between them. The CDR3 loop is CASSPLGQIDTDTQYF. The CDR3 nucleotides are TGTGCCAGCAGTCCATTGGGACAAATAGACACAGATACGCAGTATTTT.

The J gene is TRBJ1-2, the V gene TRBV6-1; no reliable D call. The V end was cut by 2 bases, the J end by 4 bases, with 11 bases between. Germline V lookup: CDR1 MNHNS, CDR2 SASEGT. The CDR3 runs 14 residues. The CDR3 DNA follows: TGTGCCAGCAGTGAACAAGCGGCATTCTATGGCTACACCTTC. This codes for CASSEQAAFYGYTF.